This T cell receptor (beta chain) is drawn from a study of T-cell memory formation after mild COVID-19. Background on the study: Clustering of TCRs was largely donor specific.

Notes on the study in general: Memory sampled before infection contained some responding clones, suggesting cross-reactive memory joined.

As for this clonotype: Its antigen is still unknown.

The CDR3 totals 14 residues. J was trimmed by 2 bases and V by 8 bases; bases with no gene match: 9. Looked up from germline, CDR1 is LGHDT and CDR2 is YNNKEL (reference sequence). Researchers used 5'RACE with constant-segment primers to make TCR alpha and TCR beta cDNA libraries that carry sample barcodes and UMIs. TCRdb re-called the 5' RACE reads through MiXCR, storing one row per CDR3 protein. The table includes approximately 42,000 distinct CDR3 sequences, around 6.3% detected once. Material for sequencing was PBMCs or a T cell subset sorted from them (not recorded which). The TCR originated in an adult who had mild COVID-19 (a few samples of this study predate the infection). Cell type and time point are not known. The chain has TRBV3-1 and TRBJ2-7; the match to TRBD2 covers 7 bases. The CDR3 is CASAMGGTTYEQYF. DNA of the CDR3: TGTGCCAGCGCCATGGGGGGGACGACCTACGAGCAGTACTTC.